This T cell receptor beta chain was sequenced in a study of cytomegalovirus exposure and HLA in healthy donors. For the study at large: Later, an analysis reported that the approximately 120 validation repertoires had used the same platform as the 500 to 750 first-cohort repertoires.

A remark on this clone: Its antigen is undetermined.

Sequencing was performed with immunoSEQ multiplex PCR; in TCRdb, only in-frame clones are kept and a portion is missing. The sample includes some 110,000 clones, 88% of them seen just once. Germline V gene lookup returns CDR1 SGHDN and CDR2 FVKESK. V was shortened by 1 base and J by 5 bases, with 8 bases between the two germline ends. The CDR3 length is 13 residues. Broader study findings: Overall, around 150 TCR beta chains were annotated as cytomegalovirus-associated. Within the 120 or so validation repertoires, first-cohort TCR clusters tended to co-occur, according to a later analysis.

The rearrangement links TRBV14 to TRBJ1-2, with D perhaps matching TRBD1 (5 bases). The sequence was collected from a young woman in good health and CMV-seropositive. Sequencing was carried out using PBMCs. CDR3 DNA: TGTGCCAGCAGCCAAGGACAGATATATGGCTACACCTTC. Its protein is CASSQGQIYGYTF.